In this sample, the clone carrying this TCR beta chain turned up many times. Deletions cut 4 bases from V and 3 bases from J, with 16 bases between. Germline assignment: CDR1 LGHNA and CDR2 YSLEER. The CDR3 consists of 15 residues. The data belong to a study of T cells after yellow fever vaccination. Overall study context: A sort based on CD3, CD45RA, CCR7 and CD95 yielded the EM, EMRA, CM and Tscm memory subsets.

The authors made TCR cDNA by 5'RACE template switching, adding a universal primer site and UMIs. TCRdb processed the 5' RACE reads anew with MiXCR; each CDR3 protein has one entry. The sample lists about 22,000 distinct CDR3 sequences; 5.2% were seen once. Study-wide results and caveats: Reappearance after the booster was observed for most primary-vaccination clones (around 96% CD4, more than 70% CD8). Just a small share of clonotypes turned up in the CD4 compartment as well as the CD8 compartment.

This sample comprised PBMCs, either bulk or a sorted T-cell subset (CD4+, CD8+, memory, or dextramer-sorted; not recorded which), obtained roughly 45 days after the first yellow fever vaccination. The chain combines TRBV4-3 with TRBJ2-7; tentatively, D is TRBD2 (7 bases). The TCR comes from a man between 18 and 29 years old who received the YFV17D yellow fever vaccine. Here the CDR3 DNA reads TGCGCCAGCAGCCGATCCCGAAGGGGGGGCTACGAGCAGTACTTC. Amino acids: CASSRSRRGGYEQYF.